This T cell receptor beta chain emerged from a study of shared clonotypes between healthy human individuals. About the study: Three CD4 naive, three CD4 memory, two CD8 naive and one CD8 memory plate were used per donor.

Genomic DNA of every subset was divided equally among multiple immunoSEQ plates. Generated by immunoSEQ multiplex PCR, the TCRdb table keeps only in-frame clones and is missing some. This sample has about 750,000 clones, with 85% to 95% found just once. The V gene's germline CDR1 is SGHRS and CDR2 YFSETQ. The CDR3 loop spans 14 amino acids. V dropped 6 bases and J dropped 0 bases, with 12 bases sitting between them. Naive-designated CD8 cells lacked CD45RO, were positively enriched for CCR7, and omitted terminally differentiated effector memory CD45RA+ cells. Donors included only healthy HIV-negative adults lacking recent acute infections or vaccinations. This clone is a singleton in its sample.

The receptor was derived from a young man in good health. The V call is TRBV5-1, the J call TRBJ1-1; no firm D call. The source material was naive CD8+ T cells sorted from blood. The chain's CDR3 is CASTLGQMNTEAFF. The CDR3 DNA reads TGCGCCAGCACCCTGGGCCAAATGAACACTGAAGCTTTCTTT.